These T cell receptor beta chains were read from a single sample in a study of blood T cell repertoires in COVID-19. The assay was immunoSEQ multiplex PCR, and TCRdb's table has in-frame clones only and misses some. In the table there are 25,000 to 30,000 clones, 65% to 90% of which are singletons. The specimen was peripheral blood. Every receptor here comes from a human donor in a cohort sampled during active COVID-19. Both conserved end residues are part of each CDR3. Each record gives: clone size, V gene, D gene, J gene, CDR3 DNA, CDR3 protein. The D gene is left open where the match is weak. Only part of the rows carry a size: once, few, many, or a class if the clone is expanded.

clone size: few
V gene: TRBV5-8
D gene: -
J gene: TRBJ1-6
CDR3 DNA: TGTGCCAGCAGCTTGGGCCGCCTCAGGTCACCCCTCCACTTT
CDR3 protein: CASSLGRLRSPLHF

clone size: few
V gene: TRBV6-2/TRBV6-3
D gene: TRBD1
J gene: TRBJ1-1
CDR3 DNA: TGTGCCAGCAGCCGACAGGGAGAGGCCACTGAAGCTTTCTTT
CDR3 protein: CASSRQGEATEAFF

clone size: -
V gene: TRBV7-6
D gene: -
J gene: TRBJ1-2
CDR3 DNA: TGTGCCAGCAGCTTAGACACCAACGCTCTCGGCTACACCTTC
CDR3 protein: CASSLDTNALGYTF

clone size: -
V gene: TRBV20-1
D gene: TRBD1
J gene: TRBJ1-2
CDR3 DNA: TGCAGTGCTAGTAGACAGGGCTATGGCTACACCTTC
CDR3 protein: CSASRQGYGYTF

clone size: -
V gene: TRBV5-1
D gene: TRBD1
J gene: TRBJ1-2
CDR3 DNA: TGCGTCGACAGGGACGATGGCTACACCTTC
CDR3 protein: CVDRDDGYTF

clone size: few
V gene: TRBV6-2/TRBV6-3
D gene: -
J gene: TRBJ2-1
CDR3 DNA: TGTGCCAGCAGCAGTCCCCTGGCGGGCTCCTACAATGAGCAGTTCTTC
CDR3 protein: CASSSPLAGSYNEQFF

clone size: -
V gene: TRBV6-5
D gene: -
J gene: TRBJ1-4
CDR3 DNA: TGTGCCAGCAGTTACCTCCAGGGTGCTGCTAATGAAAAACTGTTTTTT
CDR3 protein: CASSYLQGAANEKLFF

clone size: -
V gene: TRBV4-1
D gene: -
J gene: TRBJ2-1
CDR3 DNA: TGCGCCAGCAGCCAAGTATCCTACAATGAGCAGTTCTTC
CDR3 protein: CASSQVSYNEQFF

clone size: -
V gene: TRBV5-6
D gene: TRBD1
J gene: TRBJ1-3
CDR3 DNA: TGTGCCAGCAGCGGACAGGGATCTGGAAACACCATATATTTT
CDR3 protein: CASSGQGSGNTIYF

clone size: -
V gene: TRBV11-3
D gene: -
J gene: TRBJ1-3
CDR3 DNA: TGTGCCAGCAGCCCGGGGAGGGTAGGAAACACCATATATTTT
CDR3 protein: CASSPGRVGNTIYF

clone size: -
V gene: TRBV7-8
D gene: -
J gene: TRBJ2-7
CDR3 DNA: TGTGCCAGCAGCTTAGCGGAGGGCTCCTACGAGCAGTACTTC
CDR3 protein: CASSLAEGSYEQYF

clone size: -
V gene: TRBV30
D gene: -
J gene: TRBJ2-1
CDR3 DNA: TGTGCCTGGAGTCAGCGTCCCGCCTACAATGAGCAGTTCTTC
CDR3 protein: CAWSQRPAYNEQFF

clone size: -
V gene: TRBV3-1/TRBV3-2
D gene: TRBD2
J gene: TRBJ2-7
CDR3 DNA: TGTGCCAGCAGCCAAGATCGGGGGGGACGAGACACCTACTACGAGCAGTACTTC
CDR3 protein: CASSQDRGGRDTYYEQYF

clone size: -
V gene: TRBV11-3
D gene: -
J gene: TRBJ2-5
CDR3 DNA: TGTGCCAGCAGCTTTTTTGGACAGCAAGAGACCCAGTACTTC
CDR3 protein: CASSFFGQQETQYF

clone size: -
V gene: TRBV12-3/TRBV12-4
D gene: -
J gene: TRBJ1-3
CDR3 DNA: TGTGCCAGCAGTCTACAGGGACACACCATATATTTT
CDR3 protein: CASSLQGHTIYF

clone size: -
V gene: TRBV9
D gene: -
J gene: TRBJ1-2
CDR3 DNA: TGTGCCAGCAGCGTAGGAAGCCGGACATTAAATAACTATGGCTACACCTTC
CDR3 protein: CASSVGSRTLNNYGYTF

clone size: few
V gene: TRBV6-5
D gene: -
J gene: TRBJ1-4
CDR3 DNA: TGTGCCAGCAGTCAAAACAGGGCGGTTGGGGAAAAACTGTTTTTT
CDR3 protein: CASSQNRAVGEKLFF

clone size: -
V gene: TRBV3-1/TRBV3-2
D gene: TRBD2
J gene: TRBJ2-7
CDR3 DNA: TGTGCCAGCAGCCAAGTTCTGGGGGGGGGCGAGCAGTACTTC
CDR3 protein: CASSQVLGGGEQYF

clone size: -
V gene: TRBV7-9
D gene: TRBD1
J gene: TRBJ2-3
CDR3 DNA: TGTGCCAGAGGACAGGGGGCCGTAGATACGCAGTATTTT
CDR3 protein: CARGQGAVDTQYF

clone size: -
V gene: TRBV12-5
D gene: TRBD1
J gene: TRBJ2-5
CDR3 DNA: TGTGCTAGTGGCCCGTCCGGACAGGGCTCGTATGGGCCCCAGTACTTC
CDR3 protein: CASGPSGQGSYGPQYF

clone size: once
V gene: TRBV7-2
D gene: TRBD2
J gene: TRBJ2-7
CDR3 DNA: TGTGCCAGCAGTCGGTCAGCGGGGGGAAACTACGAGCAGTACTTC
CDR3 protein: CASSRSAGGNYEQYF

clone size: -
V gene: TRBV30
D gene: -
J gene: TRBJ2-3
CDR3 DNA: TGTGCCTGGATACGGGGGGCACCTAGCACAGATACGCAGTATTTT
CDR3 protein: CAWIRGAPSTDTQYF

clone size: -
V gene: TRBV9
D gene: TRBD2
J gene: TRBJ2-7
CDR3 DNA: TGTGCCAGCAGCGTAGCCCCCGGGACTACCAGCTCCTACGAGCAGTACTTC
CDR3 protein: CASSVAPGTTSSYEQYF

clone size: -
V gene: TRBV7-2
D gene: TRBD1
J gene: TRBJ2-5
CDR3 DNA: TGTGCCAGCAGCTCCGGGACAGGGGTTCGGGGTCTAGAGACCCAGTACTTC
CDR3 protein: CASSSGTGVRGLETQYF